The sample holds one count of the clone carrying this T cell receptor (beta chain). Primers included in the PCR were 60 Vbeta and 13 Jbeta primers. Sequenced by immunoSEQ multiplex PCR; TCRdb stores in-frame clones only, minus some. The sample shows approximately 210,000 clones, roughly four fifths of them seen only once. This sample was included in a study of cytomegalovirus exposure and HLA in healthy donors. CDR1 is SGHRS, CDR2 YFSETQ, per germline. The CDR3 runs to 16 residues. V gave up 4 bases and J gave up 3 bases; unmatched junction bases: 5. The sequenced material came from PBMCs. This sequence was found in a woman aged 25 to 39 in good health and CMV-seropositive. V and J are TRBV5-1 and TRBJ1-5; 12 bases fit TRBD1. CDR3 loop: CASSPGTGGYNQPQHF. The DNA for the CDR3 is TGCGCCAGCAGCCCCGGGACAGGGGGCTACAATCAGCCCCAGCATTTT.